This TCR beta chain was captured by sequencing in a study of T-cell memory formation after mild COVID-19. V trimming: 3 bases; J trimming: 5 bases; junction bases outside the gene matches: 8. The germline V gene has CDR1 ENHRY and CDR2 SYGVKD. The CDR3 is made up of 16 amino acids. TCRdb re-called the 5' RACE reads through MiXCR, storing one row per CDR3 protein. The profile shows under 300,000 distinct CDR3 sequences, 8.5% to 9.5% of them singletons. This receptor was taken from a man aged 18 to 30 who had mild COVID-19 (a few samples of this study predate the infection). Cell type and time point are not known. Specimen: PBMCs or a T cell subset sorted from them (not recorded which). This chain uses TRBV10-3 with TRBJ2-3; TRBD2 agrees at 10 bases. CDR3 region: CAISDPPAGGRDTQYF. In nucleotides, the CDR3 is TGTGCCATCAGTGACCCCCCAGCGGGGGGGCGAGATACGCAGTATTTT.